This T cell receptor (beta chain) was sequenced during a study of T-cell reconstitution after alpha-beta-depleted transplantation in children. The authors prepared the TCRbeta library with unique molecular identifiers. One entry per CDR3 protein, called by TCRdb with MiXCR from the PCR reads. There are approximately 400,000 distinct CDR3 sequences in the sample; roughly a tenth occur only once, and 4.5% to 7% lies in the top ten. The CDR3 consists of 15 residues. Germline CDR1 reads DFQATT; CDR2 reads SNEGSKA (reference sequence). Trimming took 4 bases from V and 4 from J, leaving 17 bases between them.

This specimen consisted of PBMCs from the stem cell graft donor, obtained from the stem cell graft. This TCR was recovered from a human donor who donated a stem cell graft to a child with acute myeloid leukemia. The J gene is TRBJ1-5, the V gene TRBV20-1; a weak D match, TRBD1 (6 bases). As DNA, the CDR3 is TGCAGTGCTATAGGGGGAGACAGGAAAAATCAGCCCCAGCATTTT. Its translation is CSAIGGDRKNQPQHF.